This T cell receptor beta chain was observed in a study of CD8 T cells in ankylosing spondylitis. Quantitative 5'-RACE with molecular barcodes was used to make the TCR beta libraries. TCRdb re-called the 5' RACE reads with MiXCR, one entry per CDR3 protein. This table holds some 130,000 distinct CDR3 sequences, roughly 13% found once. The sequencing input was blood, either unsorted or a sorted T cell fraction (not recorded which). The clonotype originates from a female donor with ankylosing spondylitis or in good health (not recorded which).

Here the CDR3 reads CASSETVLGTQYF. The CDR3 region has the DNA TGTGCCAGCAGCGAGACAGTCCTCGGGACCCAGTACTTC. This chain joins TRBV7-2 and TRBJ2-5, with D possibly TRBD1 on 5 matching bases. The CDR3 covers 13 residues. V dropped 5 bases and J dropped 7 bases, with 14 bases sitting between them. Germline V CDR1 and CDR2: SGHTA, FQGNSA.